This entry features one T cell receptor beta chain sequence. Its specificity is unknown. The data belong to a study of chemoradiotherapy in HPV16-positive cancers. Across the study: A couple of HPV16-positive patients' cells yielded candidate HPV-specific clones and common motifs.

Sequencing was performed with immunoSEQ multiplex PCR; in TCRdb, only in-frame clones are kept and a portion is missing. The data contain around 15,000 clones, around 80% of them singletons. The CDR3 is 17 residues long. Findings of the study overall: Functional assays defining HPV-specific T cells used only two HPV16-positive patients. Non-HPV-specific T cells did not expand in tumors during treatment, whereas candidate HPV-specific clones and E7-related motifs did. Better recurrence-free survival went with HPV-responsive T-cell expansion in HPV16-positive patients.

This TCR was recovered from a human donor with HPV-associated anogenital cancer. V gene TRBV21-1 combines with J gene TRBJ1-4; TRBD1 was called by the table and not checked on the DNA. TRBV21-1 is a documented pseudogene. This sample was taken from a patient who underwent chemoradiotherapy. CDR3: CASSKEKEGARGEKLFF. The CDR3 region has the DNA TGTGCCAGCAGCAAAGAAAAGGAGGGGGCCAGGGGGGAAAAACTGTTTTTT.